Listed below are T cell receptor beta chains from one sample, sequenced in a study of shared clonotypes between healthy human individuals. Using immunoSEQ multiplex PCR, the repertoire was profiled, and TCRdb retains in-frame clones only, with some absent. Altogether roughly 2,500,000 clones are present, over 85% being singletons, with the ten largest covering approximately 0.36%. Source material: naive CD4+ T cells from PBMCs. These TCRs come from a man between 18 and 35 years old in good health. Some clones in this sample may be carry-over from other donors' samples. The CDR3 runs from the conserved cysteine through the conserved F or W. The order of the fields is J gene, clone size, V gene, D gene, CDR3 protein, CDR3 DNA. The D gene is left open where the match is weak. Clone size, where shown, is once, few, many, or a class for clones that have expanded.

J: TRBJ2-7; size: NA; V: TRBV5-1; D: NA; CDR3: CASSLDPGMGEQYF; DNA: TGCGCCAGCAGCTTGGATCCGGGTATGGGCGAGCAGTACTTC
J: TRBJ2-4; size: once; V: TRBV5-4; D: TRBD1; CDR3: CASSSGQFQNIQYF; DNA: TGTGCCAGCAGCTCGGGACAGTTCCAAAACATTCAGTACTTC
J: TRBJ2-7; size: NA; V: TRBV5-4; D: NA; CDR3: CASRGAGTPFEQYF; DNA: TGTGCCAGCAGGGGGGCGGGGACACCCTTCGAGCAGTACTTC
J: TRBJ1-1; size: NA; V: TRBV4-1; D: NA; CDR3: CASSQDLGFEAFF; DNA: TGCGCCAGCAGCCAAGATTTAGGTTTTGAAGCTTTCTTT
J: TRBJ2-2; size: NA; V: TRBV6-1; D: NA; CDR3: CASSEDAGPGELFF; DNA: TGTGCCAGCAGTGAAGATGCAGGGCCCGGGGAGCTGTTTTTT
J: TRBJ2-3; size: NA; V: TRBV5-4; D: NA; CDR3: CASSSPYIASTDTQYF; DNA: TGTGCCAGCAGCTCGCCGTACATCGCCAGCACAGATACGCAGTATTTT
J: TRBJ2-7; size: NA; V: TRBV5-1; D: NA; CDR3: CASSSKWELPYEQYF; DNA: TGCGCCAGCAGCTCTAAATGGGAGTTACCCTACGAGCAGTACTTC
J: TRBJ1-1; size: NA; V: TRBV2; D: NA; CDR3: CASSQNTEAFF; DNA: TGTGCCAGCTCGCAGAACACTGAAGCTTTCTTT
J: TRBJ2-2; size: once; V: TRBV25-1; D: NA; CDR3: CASSEYLAGELFF; DNA: TGTGCCAGCAGTGAATACTTGGCCGGGGAGCTGTTTTTT
J: TRBJ2-7; size: NA; V: TRBV28; D: TRBD1; CDR3: CASSLSGQSEQYF; DNA: TGTGCCAGCAGTTTATCGGGACAGAGCGAGCAGTACTTC
J: TRBJ2-1; size: NA; V: TRBV18; D: NA; CDR3: CASSPRGAPSSYNEQFF; DNA: TGTGCCAGCTCACCGCGTGGAGCGCCAAGCTCCTACAATGAGCAGTTCTTC
J: TRBJ2-1; size: NA; V: TRBV7-3; D: TRBD1; CDR3: CASSLDRGSYNEQFF; DNA: TGTGCCAGCAGCCTCGACAGGGGCTCCTACAATGAGCAGTTCTTC
J: TRBJ2-3; size: NA; V: TRBV4-3; D: TRBD2; CDR3: CASSQDLPLAAWFDTQYF; DNA: TGCGCCAGCAGCCAAGATCTGCCCCTAGCGGCCTGGTTCGATACGCAGTATTTT
J: TRBJ2-3; size: NA; V: TRBV19; D: NA; CDR3: CASSPNYREGTDTQYF; DNA: TGTGCCAGTAGTCCTAACTACAGGGAAGGAACAGATACGCAGTATTTT
J: TRBJ2-7; size: NA; V: TRBV4-2; D: TRBD2; CDR3: CASTRGLAGEAGYEQYF; DNA: TGTGCCAGCACTCGGGGGCTAGCGGGAGAAGCGGGCTACGAGCAGTACTTC
J: TRBJ2-2; size: NA; V: TRBV10-3; D: TRBD1; CDR3: CAISGTVNTGELFF; DNA: TGTGCCATCAGCGGGACAGTAAACACCGGGGAGCTGTTTTTT
J: TRBJ2-1; size: once; V: TRBV15; D: TRBD2; CDR3: CATSRDLSGSSYNEQFF; DNA: TGTGCCACCAGCAGAGATTTAAGCGGGAGCTCCTACAATGAGCAGTTCTTC
J: TRBJ2-3; size: NA; V: TRBV6-6; D: NA; CDR3: CASSPGDTQYF; DNA: TGTGCCAGCAGTCCGGGAGATACGCAGTATTTT
J: TRBJ1-2; size: NA; V: TRBV2; D: NA; CDR3: CASKATGFNYGYTF; DNA: TGTGCCAGCAAGGCGACAGGCTTTAACTATGGCTACACCTTC
J: TRBJ1-5; size: NA; V: TRBV7-8; D: NA; CDR3: CASSLGNLINQPQHF; DNA: TGTGCCAGCAGCTTAGGAAATCTGATCAATCAGCCCCAGCATTTT
J: TRBJ1-2; size: NA; V: TRBV6-6; D: NA; CDR3: CASSVENYGYTF; DNA: TGTGCCAGCAGTGTAGAAAACTATGGCTACACCTTC
J: TRBJ2-7; size: NA; V: TRBV10-3; D: NA; CDR3: CAISTTREQYF; DNA: TGTGCCATCAGTACAACACGCGAGCAGTACTTC
J: TRBJ2-7; size: once; V: TRBV27; D: TRBD1; CDR3: CASSLWLTGVGYEQYF; DNA: TGTGCCAGCAGTTTATGGCTTACAGGGGTTGGCTACGAGCAGTACTTC
J: TRBJ1-3; size: NA; V: TRBV6-1; D: NA; CDR3: CAGANPGNTIYF; DNA: TGTGCCGGGGCAAATCCTGGAAACACCATATATTTT
J: TRBJ1-2; size: NA; V: TRBV6-5; D: NA; CDR3: CASRADNYGYTF; DNA: TGTGCCAGCAGAGCGGACAACTATGGCTACACCTTC
J: TRBJ2-3; size: NA; V: TRBV7-3; D: TRBD2; CDR3: CASSPWTSGTDTQYF; DNA: TGTGCCAGCAGCCCCTGGACTAGCGGCACAGATACGCAGTATTTT
J: TRBJ1-4; size: NA; V: TRBV14; D: NA; CDR3: CASSQVRGGLEKLFF; DNA: TGTGCCAGCAGCCAAGTTCGAGGGGGACTTGAAAAACTGTTTTTT
J: TRBJ1-2; size: NA; V: TRBV28; D: TRBD1; CDR3: CASSPMGQVNYGYTF; DNA: TGTGCCAGCAGTCCGATGGGACAGGTCAACTATGGCTACACCTTC
J: TRBJ1-1; size: few; V: TRBV7-9; D: NA; CDR3: CASSPGANTEAFF; DNA: TGTGCCAGCAGCCCTGGTGCGAACACTGAAGCTTTCTTT
J: TRBJ1-1; size: NA; V: TRBV27; D: TRBD1; CDR3: CASSDRVGWPEAFF; DNA: TGTGCCAGCAGTGACAGGGTGGGGTGGCCTGAAGCTTTCTTT
J: TRBJ1-5; size: few; V: TRBV2; D: NA; CDR3: CASSESPVQPQHF; DNA: TGTGCCAGCAGTGAGAGCCCCGTGCAGCCCCAGCATTTT
J: TRBJ2-2; size: NA; V: TRBV10-3; D: NA; CDR3: CAMAGTSPGELFF; DNA: TGTGCCATGGCAGGGACCTCCCCCGGGGAGCTGTTTTTT
J: TRBJ1-1; size: NA; V: TRBV5-1; D: NA; CDR3: CASSARAGSNTEAFF; DNA: TGCGCCAGCAGCGCGCGGGCCGGGTCGAACACTGAAGCTTTCTTT
J: TRBJ1-5; size: NA; V: TRBV28; D: TRBD1; CDR3: CASRLQGAHQPQHF; DNA: TGTGCCAGCAGATTACAGGGGGCCCATCAGCCCCAGCATTTT
J: TRBJ1-5; size: few; V: TRBV7-3; D: NA; CDR3: CASSLKRGKGTSGPQHF; DNA: TGTGCCAGCAGCTTAAAGAGGGGGAAAGGGACCTCGGGGCCCCAGCATTTT
J: TRBJ2-1; size: NA; V: TRBV19; D: TRBD2; CDR3: CASTRTSGAYNEQFF; DNA: TGTGCCAGTACCCGGACTAGCGGAGCCTACAATGAGCAGTTCTTC
J: TRBJ2-2; size: NA; V: TRBV5-1; D: NA; CDR3: CASSLDIRTNTGELFF; DNA: TGCGCCAGCAGCTTGGATATCCGAACGAACACCGGGGAGCTGTTTTTT
J: TRBJ2-7; size: NA; V: TRBV18; D: TRBD2; CDR3: CASSPSGSPTYEQYF; DNA: TGTGCCAGCTCACCTAGCGGGAGCCCCACCTACGAGCAGTACTTC
J: TRBJ2-7; size: few; V: TRBV4-2; D: NA; CDR3: CASSLETGTTSYEQYF; DNA: TGTGCCAGCAGCTTGGAAACCGGGACGACCTCCTACGAGCAGTACTTC
J: TRBJ2-7; size: NA; V: TRBV29-1; D: TRBD2; CDR3: CSVAPRLAETYEQYF; DNA: TGCAGCGTTGCCCCGAGACTAGCGGAGACTTACGAGCAGTACTTC
J: TRBJ1-1; size: NA; V: TRBV7-3; D: NA; CDR3: CASSETTAGNTEAFF; DNA: TGTGCCAGCAGCGAGACGACAGCTGGGAACACTGAAGCTTTCTTT
J: TRBJ2-6; size: NA; V: TRBV2; D: TRBD1; CDR3: CASRYSTGGSGGANVLTF; DNA: TGTGCCAGCAGGTACTCGACAGGGGGCAGTGGTGGGGCCAACGTCCTGACTTTC
J: TRBJ2-2; size: NA; V: TRBV9; D: NA; CDR3: CASSKNTGELFF; DNA: TGTGCCAGCAGCAAAAACACCGGGGAGCTGTTTTTT
J: TRBJ1-1; size: NA; V: TRBV6-5; D: TRBD1; CDR3: CASSYSQGEVNTEAFF; DNA: TGTGCCAGCAGTTACTCACAGGGGGAAGTGAACACTGAAGCTTTCTTT
J: TRBJ2-5; size: NA; V: TRBV5-1; D: NA; CDR3: CASSLWRDQETQYF; DNA: TGCGCCAGCAGCTTGTGGCGGGACCAAGAGACCCAGTACTTC
J: TRBJ2-2; size: NA; V: TRBV18; D: NA; CDR3: CASSPRGGSVGELFF; DNA: TGTGCCAGCTCACCGAGAGGTGGTTCGGTCGGGGAGCTGTTTTTT
J: TRBJ2-7; size: NA; V: TRBV18; D: TRBD1; CDR3: CASSRGQVGEQYF; DNA: TGTGCCAGCTCACGCGGACAGGTTGGCGAGCAGTACTTC
J: TRBJ1-2; size: NA; V: TRBV20-1; D: NA; CDR3: CSAREGSGYTF; DNA: TGCAGTGCTAGAGAGGGATCTGGCTACACCTTC